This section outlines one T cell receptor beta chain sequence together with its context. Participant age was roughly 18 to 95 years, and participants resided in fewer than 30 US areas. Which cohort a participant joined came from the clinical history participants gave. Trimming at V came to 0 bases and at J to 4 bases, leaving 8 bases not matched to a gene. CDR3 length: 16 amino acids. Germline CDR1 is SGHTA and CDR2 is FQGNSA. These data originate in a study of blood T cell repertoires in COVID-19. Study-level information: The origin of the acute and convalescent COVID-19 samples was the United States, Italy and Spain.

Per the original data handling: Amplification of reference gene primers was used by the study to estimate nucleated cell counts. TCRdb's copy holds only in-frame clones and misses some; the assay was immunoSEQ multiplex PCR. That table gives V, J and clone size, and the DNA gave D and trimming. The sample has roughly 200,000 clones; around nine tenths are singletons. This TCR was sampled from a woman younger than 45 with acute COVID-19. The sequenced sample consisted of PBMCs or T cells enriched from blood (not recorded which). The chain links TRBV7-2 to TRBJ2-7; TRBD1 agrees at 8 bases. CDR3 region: CASSLAADRATYEQYF. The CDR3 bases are TGTGCCAGCAGCTTAGCGGCGGACAGGGCCACATACGAGCAGTACTTC.